The clone carrying this TCR beta chain was observed a single time. One end of the junction varies from germline; a read error may be responsible. This specimen comes from a study of blood T cell repertoires in COVID-19. CDR1 is LGHNA, CDR2 YNFKEQ, per germline. This CDR3 contains 16 residues. Data came from immunoSEQ multiplex PCR; TCRdb stores just in-frame clones and leaves some out. The sample includes 100,000 or so clones, approximately 91% of them seen just once. This receptor was obtained from an older woman with acute or convalescent COVID-19. The chain employs TRBV4-2 and TRBJ2-7; weak D call: TRBD2 (7 bases). Material: peripheral blood. In DNA, the CDR3 is TGTGCCAGCAGCCAAGAAGTAGGACTAGGGGGTTCTGTGGCAACCTTC. Protein sequence: CASSQEVGLGGSVATF.